Described below is a single T cell receptor beta chain sequence and its context. Its binding antigen is unknown. No much larger clonotype is one base removed from it; base qualities were not supplied. The entry originates in a study of T cell repertoires and HLA-DP antigens (dated by TCRdb to 2016 to 2018). General notes on the study: An in vitro model of CD4+ T cell alloreactivity against allogeneic HLA-DP presented by transduced HeLa cells was used in the study. Average DNA input was approximately 220 ng for sorted CD137+CD4+ samples, compared with about 1.2 ug for pre-culture CD4+ samples. The three donors, two male and one female, ranged from the 18-to-29 to the 60-to-69 age band. Compared with self, one alloantigen differed at one amino acid in the peptide-binding groove and the other differed at ten, modelling structurally similar versus dissimilar alloantigens.

Magnetic bead negative selection was used to isolate untouched CD4+ T cells from Ficoll-separated PBMC, with an average purity of 97.7%. Untouched CD4+ T cells were isolated from Ficoll-separated PBMC with magnetic beads, reaching about 97.7% purity with negligible CD8+ contamination. Donors were a few healthy blood donors whose buffy coats supplied peripheral blood mononuclear cells. All three donors were CMV seronegative. The DNeasy Blood & Tissue Kit was used to extract genomic DNA. Genomic DNA from sorted CD137+CD4+ cells and from pre-culture CD4+ baseline samples of each subject was subjected to TCRB sequencing. There are 10 amino acids in the CDR3, from cysteine to phenylalanine inclusive. Kept here is only the CDR3 DNA, which spans 30 bases and is read in frame from base 1. CDR1 SGHTA and CDR2 FQGNSA were looked up in the germline V gene. V is shortened by 9 bases, J by 7 bases, and the region joining them spans 9 bases.

Summary of the overall study and its limitations: Sorted CD137+ cells showed similar clonality against both alloantigens (about 0.4), much higher than the clonality of pre-culture samples (roughly 0.039). Limitations included only a few donors, a non-physiological HeLa antigen-presenting system, and the use of total CD4+ responder cells. Clones undetected before culture had an average cumulative frequency of 36.3% against one allele and 50.6% against the other. Naive and memory CD4+ repertoires were not analysed separately.

The immunoSEQ multiplex PCR, with forward primers for 54 TRBV segments and reverse primers for 13 TRBJ segments, was used to amplify TCRB CDR3 regions. Pre-culture CD4+ samples were sequenced at deep resolution with a target of some 200,000 T cell genomes. Sequencing of amplicons was performed on an Illumina HiSeq System, and 87 bp reads covering the CDR3 were generated. The paper's data handling went like this. PCR and sequencing errors in the reads were corrected, and CDR3 regions were defined by aligning to IMGT reference sequences. Synthetic template pools were used to estimate counts of templates and unique rearrangements. Clonality was computed by subtracting Pielou's evenness from 1. Richness was estimated with the Daley-Smith estimator. Morisita's index served as the measure of repertoire overlap. A clone counted as low-abundance if it appeared in cultured samples but went undetected in the pre-culture repertoire of the same donor. The table was pulled from immuneACCESS by TCRdb, which kept in-frame rearrangements only. Such tables lose some clones; where checked, under half of the loss comes from unresolved V genes, and the rest has no known cause. V and J calls and clone size follow that table, whereas D and trimming were derived from the DNA. This sample gives about 73,000 clones in total; around 77% of them show up just once. The ten largest make up more than 1.5% of the sample.

Sequenced sample: CD4+ T cells from PBMCs. The sequence derives from a man aged 55 to 70 in good health and CMV-seronegative. The rearranged chain carries TRBV7-2 and TRBJ1-1; no D segment can be confidently identified. CDR3 loop: CASRTDEAFF. Here is the DNA: TGTGCCAGTAGGACCGATGAAGCTTTCTTT. With the portions outside the CDR3 filled from the reference TRBV7-2 and TRBJ1-1 genes, the complete variable region becomes GAGVSQSPSNKVTEKGKDVELRCDPISGHTALYWYRQSLGQGLEFLIYFQGNSAPDKSGLPSDRFSAERTGGSVSTLTIQRTQQEDSAVYLCASRTDEAFFGQGTRLTVV.